This passage covers 15 T cell receptor beta chains from one sample sequenced in a study of T cell repertoires in cytomegalovirus infection (dated by TCRdb to the late 2010s). Their antigens are not known. This sample was sequenced with an Illumina HiSeq 1500. Using fastp at Q25 and MiXCR, TCRdb reprocessed the public reads and kept productive beta chains. Every CDR3 protein is listed once, alongside the most common genes and DNA of its rows. This sample holds some 800,000 distinct CDR3 sequences; roughly 33% were observed only once. Around 12% of the sample belongs to the ten largest clones. The treatment or condition label corresponds to: in vitro stimulation with specific CMV peptide epitopes to enrich CMV-specific T cells. Specimen: cultured CD8+ T cells from PBMCs, collected from culture after CMV antigen stimulation. These receptors originate from a human donor in good health (CMV status not recorded). Some clones in this sample may be carry-over from other donors' samples.

This clonotype appeared a few times. The V call is TRBV6-6, the J call TRBJ2-1; TRBD1 matches 11 bases. This CDR3 has 16 residues. Trimming took 4 bases from V and 6 from J; bases not matched to a gene: 8. From germline, CDR1 is MNHNY and CDR2 SVGAGI (reference sequence). The CDR3 sequence: CASSLIGQGAFNEQFF. The CDR3 DNA is TGTGCCAGCAGTTTAATCGGACAGGGGGCGTTCAATGAGCAGTTCTTC.

This clonotype has a count of ten or more. The chain carries TRBV7-2 and TRBJ2-1; 11 positions agree with TRBD2. The CDR3 contains 16 residues. CDR1 SGHTA and CDR2 FQGNSA come from the germline V gene. The junction had 8 bases not matched to a gene; V was cut back by 5 bases and J by 5 bases. CDR3 coding DNA: TGTGCCAGCAGCCCCTATCTAGCGGGGGGTCACAATGAGCAGTTCTTC. Protein sequence: CASSPYLAGGHNEQFF.

The V gene is TRBV28, the J gene TRBJ2-3; no reliable D call. Germline CDR1 and CDR2: MDHEN and SYDVKM. This CDR3 region has 16 residues. Trimming removed 7 bases at V and 8 bases at J, with 25 bases between. CDR3 DNA: TGTGCCAGCACCCCAGGTAGAGGCGCGGATCGGGTTACGCAGTATTTT. This codes for CASTPGRGADRVTQYF.

This clonotype appeared many times. This chain uses TRBV7-2 with TRBJ1-4; D is ambiguous. Germline CDR1 SGHTA, CDR2 FQGNSA. The CDR3 runs to 14 residues. The germline V and J ends were trimmed by 3 bases and 3 bases, with 8 bases remaining between them. The CDR3 here is CASSFVYSNEKLFF. As DNA, the CDR3 is TGTGCCAGCAGCTTCGTCTACTCTAATGAAAAACTGTTTTTT.

V and J are TRBV7-2 and TRBJ1-4, with D maybe TRBD1 (6 bases). CDR1 is SGHTA, CDR2 FQGNSA, per germline. Trimming removed 5 bases at V and 11 bases at J, with 15 bases between. The CDR3 extends over 13 amino acids. This chain's CDR3 is CASSPPDREKLFF. CDR3 bases: TGTGCCAGCAGCCCCCCGGACAGAGAGAAACTGTTTTTT.

In this sample, this clonotype turned up a few times. The chain links TRBV4-1 to TRBJ2-3, with 9 bases aligning to TRBD2. This CDR3 is built from 17 residues. The germline gives CDR1 MGHRA, CDR2 YSYEKL. V lost 4 bases, J lost 2 bases, and 10 bases stayed unmatched. CDR3 DNA sequence: TGCGCCAGCAGCCTCCGTAGCGGGGGCTCGAACACAGATACGCAGTATTTT. It specifies CASSLRSGGSNTDTQYF.

Ten or more counts support this clonotype. The chain recombines TRBV7-2 with TRBJ2-7; D might be TRBD1 (5 bases). The CDR3 is 12 amino acids. The ends were cut back, 5 bases at V and 5 bases at J, with 10 bases in the middle. Germline-derived CDR1 and CDR2 are SGHTA and FQGNSA. DNA of the CDR3: TGTGCCAGCAGCCTCCAGGGCAACGAGCAGTACTTC. This sequence encodes CASSLQGNEQYF.

The chain employs TRBV7-9 and TRBJ2-3, with TRBD2 matching over 10 bases. This CDR3 is built from 19 residues. Trimming cost V 5 bases and J 2 bases; bases outside gene matches: 16. The germline V gene has CDR1 SEHNR and CDR2 FQNEAQ (reference sequence). CDR3 nucleotide sequence: TGTGCCAGCAGCCCAGAGGCTAGCGGGGGCTACCGGCTCACAGATACGCAGTATTTT. Protein product: CASSPEASGGYRLTDTQYF.

This clonotype was recorded a few times. The chain carries TRBV24-1 and TRBJ2-1; possible D gene TRBD1, 7 bases. This CDR3 is 14 amino acids long. Between the trimmed V and J ends, which lost 2 bases and 9 bases, there was a span of 13 bases. The germline gives CDR1 KGHDR, CDR2 SFDVKD. The CDR3 region is CATSDSGTAGEQFF. The CDR3 DNA reads as TGTGCCACCAGTGATTCAGGGACAGCGGGTGAGCAGTTCTTC.

This clonotype has at least ten counts. J is TRBJ1-1 and V is TRBV7-2, with D perhaps matching TRBD1 (6 bases). CDR1 is SGHTA, CDR2 FQGNSA, per germline. The CDR3 is 14 amino acids. V was clipped by 4 bases and J by 0 bases, with 9 bases between them. In DNA, the CDR3 is TGTGCCAGCAGCTCAGACAGGCTGAACACTGAAGCTTTCTTT. Translating gives CASSSDRLNTEAFF.

The CDR3 protein is CATSTHMGATDTQYF. CDR3 nucleotide sequence: TGTGCCACCAGCACCCATATGGGGGCCACAGATACGCAGTATTTT. V and J are TRBV15 and TRBJ2-3, with D possibly TRBD1 on 6 matching bases. Per germline, CDR1 LNHNV and CDR2 YYDKDF (reference sequence). The CDR3 is 15 residues long. V was clipped by 4 bases and J by 2 bases, with 13 bases between them.

This clonotype came up a few times. The CDR3 bases are TGTGCCAGCAGCTTATCTGACAGTTTACCCCTCCACTTT. It codes for CASSLSDSLPLHF. V gene TRBV7-6 combines with J gene TRBJ1-6; D is possibly TRBD1 (5 bases). The CDR3 is made up of 13 amino acids. Germline CDR1 SGHVS, CDR2 FNYEAQ. V lost 2 bases and J lost 12, with 11 bases in between.

V usage is TRBV6-5 and J usage is TRBJ2-7, with D unresolved. CDR1 is MNHEY, CDR2 SVGAGI, per germline. The CDR3 is made up of 14 amino acids. V was trimmed by 5 bases and J by 2 bases, leaving 13 bases between them. CDR3 residues: CASSASGLPYEQYF. For the CDR3, the DNA is TGTGCCAGCAGTGCCTCCGGGCTACCCTACGAGCAGTACTTC.

Concerning this clonotype: Just one base apart from a much larger clone, this may be a read error. This chain joins TRBV7-2 and TRBJ2-1; TRBD2 matches 8 bases. CDR1 and CDR2 from the germline V gene are SGHTA and FQGNSA. The CDR3 has 14 amino acids. J lost 5 bases, V lost 7 bases, and 7 bases had no gene match. The chain's CDR3 is CASNIAGWNNEQFF. The DNA of the CDR3 is TGTGCCAGCAACATAGCGGGGTGGAACAATGAGCAGTTCTTC.

J is TRBJ1-5 and V is TRBV11-2; D not certain. Germline CDR1 SGHAT, CDR2 FQNNGV. The CDR3 length is 15 residues. Trimming took 0 bases from V and 2 from J, leaving 8 bases between them. CDR3 DNA: TGTGCCAGCAGCTTAGATCCCCAGGGCAATCAGCCCCAGCATTTT. The encoded protein is CASSLDPQGNQPQHF.